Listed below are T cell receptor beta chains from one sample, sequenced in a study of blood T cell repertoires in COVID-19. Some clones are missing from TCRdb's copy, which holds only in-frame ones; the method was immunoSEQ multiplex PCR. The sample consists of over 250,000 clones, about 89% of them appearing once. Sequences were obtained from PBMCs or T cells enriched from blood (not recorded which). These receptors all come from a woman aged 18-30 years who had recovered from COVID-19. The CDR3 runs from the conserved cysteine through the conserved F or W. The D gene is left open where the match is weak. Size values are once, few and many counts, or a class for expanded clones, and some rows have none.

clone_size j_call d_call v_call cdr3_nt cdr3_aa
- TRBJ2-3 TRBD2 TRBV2 TGTGCCAGCAGAGGGACTAGCGCGAGCACAGATACGCAGTATTTT CASRGTSASTDTQYF
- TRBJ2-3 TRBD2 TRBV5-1 TGCGCCAGCAGCCCCGGAACCCTAGCGGGGTACTCTAGCACAGATACGCAGTATTTT CASSPGTLAGYSSTDTQYF
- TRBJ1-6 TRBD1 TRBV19 TGTGCCAGTAGTTACCAGACAGGGCAAGATTCACCCCTCCACTTT CASSYQTGQDSPLHF
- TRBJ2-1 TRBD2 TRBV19 TGTGCCAGTAGTAGGACTAGCACTGGCGGGCCCTACAATGAGCAGTTCTTC CASSRTSTGGPYNEQFF
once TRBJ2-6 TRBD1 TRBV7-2 TGTGCCAGCAGCTCTAGGCAGGGGGATCGGGCCAACGTCCTGACTTTC CASSSRQGDRANVLTF
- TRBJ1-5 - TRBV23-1 TGCGCCAGCACTCGGGGACATAGCAATCAGCCCCAGCATTTT CASTRGHSNQPQHF
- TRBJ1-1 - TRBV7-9 TGTGCCAGCAGCTACGGCACTGAAGCTTTCTTT CASSYGTEAFF
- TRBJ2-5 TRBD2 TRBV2 TGTGCCAGCAGAGGACTAGCGGCACAAGAGACCCAGTACTTC CASRGLAAQETQYF
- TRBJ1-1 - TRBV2 TGTGCCAGCAGTGACCCCCCGTGGGCTTCGAACACTGAAGCTTTCTTT CASSDPPWASNTEAFF
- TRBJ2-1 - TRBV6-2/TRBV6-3 TGTGCCAGCAGTACAGGGTTTCGATACAATGAGCAGTTCTTC CASSTGFRYNEQFF
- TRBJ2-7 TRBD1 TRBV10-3 TGTGCCATCAGTGAGCCACAATTTCTCCCGGGACAGGGAGACTACGAGCAGTACTTC CAISEPQFLPGQGDYEQYF
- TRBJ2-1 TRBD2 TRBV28 TGTGCCAGCAGTCTATCTCCGGGACTAGCATTCCACAATGAGCAGTTCTTC CASSLSPGLAFHNEQFF
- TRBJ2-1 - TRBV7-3 TGTGCCAGCAGCTTTGCCCTGAGGGATGAGCAGTTCTTC CASSFALRDEQFF
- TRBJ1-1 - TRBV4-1 TGCGCCAGCAGGGGGCTTGGGTACACTGAAGCTTTCTTT CASRGLGYTEAFF
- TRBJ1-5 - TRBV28 TGTGCCAGCAGGTGGGGGACAAATTATCAGCCCCAGCATTTT CASRWGTNYQPQHF
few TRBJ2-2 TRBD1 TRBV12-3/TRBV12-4 TGTGCCAGCAGTTTAGGTAGGACAGGGCGGCTGTTTTTT CASSLGRTGRLFF
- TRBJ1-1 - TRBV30 TGTGCCTGGAGTCCGAGGGCCGGCAGCCCTGAAGCTTTCTTT CAWSPRAGSPEAFF
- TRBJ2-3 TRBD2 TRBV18 TGTGCCAGCTCACCACAGGGGACTAGCGCCAGCGGCACAGATACGCAGTATTTT CASSPQGTSASGTDTQYF
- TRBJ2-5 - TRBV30 TGTGCCTGGATTGGGGCCCAAGAGACCCAGTACTTC CAWIGAQETQYF
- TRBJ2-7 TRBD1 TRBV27 TGTGCCAGCAGGGGTGGACAGGGGGCCTTTCTCGAGCAGTACTTC CASRGGQGAFLEQYF
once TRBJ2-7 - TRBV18 TGTGCCAGCTCACCAACCCTCATCGGGGAGCAGTACTTC CASSPTLIGEQYF
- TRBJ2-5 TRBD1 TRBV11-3 TGTGCCAGCAGCTCAGGGGATCTGACAGGGGGTGAGACCCAGTACTTC CASSSGDLTGGETQYF
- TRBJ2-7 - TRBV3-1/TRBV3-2 TGTGCCAGCAGCACCACCCGGACAGTGAACTACGAGCAGTACTTC CASSTTRTVNYEQYF
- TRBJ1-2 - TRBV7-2 TGTGCCAGCACCTATAACGCGGGGGAGACTCACGGCTACACCTTC CASTYNAGETHGYTF
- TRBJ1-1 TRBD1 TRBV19 TGTGCCAGTAGTGCCTACGTCGTGAGGGGGCGAGAGACTGAAGCTTTCTTT CASSAYVVRGRETEAFF
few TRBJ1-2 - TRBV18 TGTGCCAGCTCACCACGGGCCGCTAACTATGGCTACACCTTC CASSPRAANYGYTF
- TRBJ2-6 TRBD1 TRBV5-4 TGTGCCAGCAGCTTGGGAGGGACAGGCCTCTCTGGGGCCAACGTCCTGACTTTC CASSLGGTGLSGANVLTF
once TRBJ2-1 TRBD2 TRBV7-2 TGTGCCAGCAGCGTCGGACTAGCGGGGACTTACAATGAGCAGTTCTTC CASSVGLAGTYNEQFF
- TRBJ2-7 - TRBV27 TGTGCCAGCGTAGCTCCCCCGGGATTCAACTACGAGCAGTACTTC CASVAPPGFNYEQYF
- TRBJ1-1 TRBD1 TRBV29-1 TGCAGCGTTTTGGGACAGGGGGCTGATAAAGCTTTCTTT CSVLGQGADKAFF
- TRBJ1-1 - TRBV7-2 TGTGCCAGCAGCTTAGCTCCAGGGTCGGGTTCTGAAGCTTTCTTT CASSLAPGSGSEAFF
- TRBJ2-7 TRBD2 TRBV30 TGTGCCTGGAGTGTCCGGGGGGGCCGATACGAGCAGTACTTC CAWSVRGGRYEQYF